This note documents a single T cell receptor beta chain sequence. This sample stems from a study of blood T cell repertoires in COVID-19. Study in general: COVID-19 samples collected from the United States, Italy and Spain covered acute and convalescent phases.

Sequencing was performed with immunoSEQ multiplex PCR; in TCRdb, only in-frame clones are kept and a portion is missing. This table has some 260,000 clones, around 90% appearing once. V lost 0 bases to trimming and J lost 2 bases; unmatched junction nucleotides: 1. Per the germline V gene, CDR1 is MGHRA and CDR2 is YSYEKL. CDR3 length: 16 residues. This receptor was identified in a woman aged 65 to 85 with COVID-19, enrolled during active disease. Sequencing used peripheral blood. V is TRBV4-1 and J is TRBJ2-1; 10 bases map to TRBD1. The CDR3 reads CASSQEGTGAYNEQFF. In nucleotides, the CDR3 is TGCGCCAGCAGCCAAGAGGGGACAGGGGCCTACAATGAGCAGTTCTTC.